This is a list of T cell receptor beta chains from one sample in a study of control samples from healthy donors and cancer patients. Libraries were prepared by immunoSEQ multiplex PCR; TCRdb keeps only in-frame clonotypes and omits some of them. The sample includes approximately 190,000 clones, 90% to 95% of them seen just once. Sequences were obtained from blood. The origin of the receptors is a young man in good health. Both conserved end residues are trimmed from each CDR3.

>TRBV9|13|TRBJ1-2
ASSVDQGVAYGYT
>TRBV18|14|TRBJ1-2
ASSPQVGDSYYGYT
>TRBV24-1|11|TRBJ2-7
ATSPGGPDEQY
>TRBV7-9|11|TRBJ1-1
ASSLEADTEAF
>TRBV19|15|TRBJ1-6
ASSGPGQSSYNSPLH
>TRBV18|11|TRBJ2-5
ASSPGYQETQY
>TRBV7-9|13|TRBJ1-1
ASSLPMGPNTEAF
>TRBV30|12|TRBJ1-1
AWDVGRSNTEAF
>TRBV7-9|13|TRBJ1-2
ASSLGDRVFVGYT
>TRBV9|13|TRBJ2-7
ASRMVRDPDYEQY
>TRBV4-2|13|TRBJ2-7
ASSQETRRGYEQY
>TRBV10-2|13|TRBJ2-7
ASSEPAGGLHEQY
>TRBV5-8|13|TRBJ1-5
ASSPRLGTNQPQH
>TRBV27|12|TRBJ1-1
ASSLWAKDTEAF
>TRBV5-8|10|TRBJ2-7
ASTPRVAEQY
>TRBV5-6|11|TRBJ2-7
ASSLPGQNEQY
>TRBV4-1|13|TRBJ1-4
ASSQAGWSWEKLF
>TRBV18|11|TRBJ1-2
ASSPVRAEGYT
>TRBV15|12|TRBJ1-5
ATSRAGYNQPQH